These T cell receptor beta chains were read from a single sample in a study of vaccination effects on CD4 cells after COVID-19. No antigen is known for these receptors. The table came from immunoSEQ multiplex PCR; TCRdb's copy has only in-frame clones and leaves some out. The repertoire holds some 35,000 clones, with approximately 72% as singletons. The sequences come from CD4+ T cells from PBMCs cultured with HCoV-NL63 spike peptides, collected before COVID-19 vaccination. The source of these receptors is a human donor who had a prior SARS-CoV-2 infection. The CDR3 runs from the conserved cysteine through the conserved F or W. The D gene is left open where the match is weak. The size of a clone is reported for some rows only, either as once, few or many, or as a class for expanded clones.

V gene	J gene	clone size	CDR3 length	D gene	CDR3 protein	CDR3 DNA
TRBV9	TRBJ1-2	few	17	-	CASSANHRGSYNYGYTF	TGTGCCAGCAGCGCGAACCACCGGGGCAGTTATAACTATGGCTACACCTTC
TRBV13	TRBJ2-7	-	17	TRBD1	CASSEALSGTGPYEQYF	TGTGCCAGCAGCGAGGCCTTGTCCGGGACAGGGCCCTACGAGCAGTACTTC
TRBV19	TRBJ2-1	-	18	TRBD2	CASSRGLLAGASYNEQFF	TGTGCCAGTAGTAGAGGCCTGCTAGCGGGAGCGTCCTACAATGAGCAGTTCTTC
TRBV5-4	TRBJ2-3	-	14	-	CASSLRLSTDTQYF	TGTGCCAGCAGCTTGAGACTGAGCACAGATACGCAGTATTTT
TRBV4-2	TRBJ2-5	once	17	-	CASSLFGSAGNQETQYF	TGTGCCAGCAGCCTTTTTGGGTCCGCGGGAAACCAAGAGACCCAGTACTTC
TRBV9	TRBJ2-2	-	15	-	CASSIGTSGTGELFF	TGTGCCAGCAGCATCGGGACCTCGGGCACCGGGGAGCTGTTTTTT
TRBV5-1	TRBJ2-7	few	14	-	CASSSEGEGYEQYF	TGCGCCAGCAGCTCAGAGGGGGAGGGCTACGAGCAGTACTTC
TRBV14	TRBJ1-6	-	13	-	CASSQNVQSPLHF	TGTGCCAGCAGCCAAAATGTGCAGTCACCCCTCCACTTT
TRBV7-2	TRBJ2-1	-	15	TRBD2	CASSLDRAGATEQFF	TGTGCCAGCAGCTTAGATCGAGCGGGAGCCACTGAGCAGTTCTTC
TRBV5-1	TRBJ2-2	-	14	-	CASSLVGTYGELFF	TGCGCCAGCAGCTTGGTGGGGACCTACGGGGAGCTGTTTTTT
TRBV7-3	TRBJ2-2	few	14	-	CASSLFGLSGELFF	TGTGCCAGCAGCTTATTCGGTTTGTCCGGGGAGCTGTTTTTT
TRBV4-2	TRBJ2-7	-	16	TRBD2	CASSQLGAGGGYEQYF	TGTGCCAGCAGCCAATTGGGGGCGGGAGGGGGGTACGAGCAGTACTTC
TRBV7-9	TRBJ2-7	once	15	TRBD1	CASSLGQGLTYEQYF	TGTGCCAGCAGCTTGGGACAGGGGCTTACCTACGAGCAGTACTTC